The clone carrying this TCR beta chain occurred once. The TEMRA cells underwent FACS enrichment, while the CD8+ and CD4+ T cells underwent negative isolation. The CDR3 length is 17 residues. Germline CDR1 and CDR2: KGHSH and LQKENI. Trimming cost V 2 bases and J 4 bases; bases outside gene matches: 8. This record belongs to a study of CD8 T cells in Susac syndrome. Study summary: When blood was collected, patients with Susac syndrome were therapy-naive, were taking corticosteroids, or were receiving intravenous immunoglobulin alone.

A quantity of about 0.5 to 1 ug RNA underwent reverse transcription using random hexamers. TCRdb ran MiXCR on the immunoSEQ multiplex PCR reads and lists one entry per CDR3 protein. The sample lists some 180,000 distinct CDR3 sequences; roughly 94% were seen once. The chain recombines TRBV18 with TRBJ1-2, with TRBD1 matching 12 bases. Sequencing used CD4+ T cells from PBMCs. This clonotype was obtained from a human donor with Susac syndrome. For the CDR3, the DNA is TGTGCCAGCTCACCAATGGGACAGGGGGCGCATGGCTATGGCTACACCTTC. Translating it yields CASSPMGQGAHGYGYTF.